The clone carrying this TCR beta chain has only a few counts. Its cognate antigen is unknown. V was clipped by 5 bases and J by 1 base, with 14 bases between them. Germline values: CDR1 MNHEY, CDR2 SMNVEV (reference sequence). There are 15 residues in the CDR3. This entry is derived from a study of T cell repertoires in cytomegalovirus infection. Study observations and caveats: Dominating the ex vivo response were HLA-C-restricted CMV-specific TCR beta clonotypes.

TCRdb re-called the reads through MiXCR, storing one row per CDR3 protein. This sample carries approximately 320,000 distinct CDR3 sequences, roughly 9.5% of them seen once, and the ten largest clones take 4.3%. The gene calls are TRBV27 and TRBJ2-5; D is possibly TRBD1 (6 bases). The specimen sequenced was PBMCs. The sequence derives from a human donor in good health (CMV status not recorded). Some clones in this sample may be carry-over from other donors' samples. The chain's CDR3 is CASSDKGTIQETQYF. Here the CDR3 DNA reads TGTGCCAGCAGTGATAAAGGGACAATCCAAGAGACCCAGTACTTC.